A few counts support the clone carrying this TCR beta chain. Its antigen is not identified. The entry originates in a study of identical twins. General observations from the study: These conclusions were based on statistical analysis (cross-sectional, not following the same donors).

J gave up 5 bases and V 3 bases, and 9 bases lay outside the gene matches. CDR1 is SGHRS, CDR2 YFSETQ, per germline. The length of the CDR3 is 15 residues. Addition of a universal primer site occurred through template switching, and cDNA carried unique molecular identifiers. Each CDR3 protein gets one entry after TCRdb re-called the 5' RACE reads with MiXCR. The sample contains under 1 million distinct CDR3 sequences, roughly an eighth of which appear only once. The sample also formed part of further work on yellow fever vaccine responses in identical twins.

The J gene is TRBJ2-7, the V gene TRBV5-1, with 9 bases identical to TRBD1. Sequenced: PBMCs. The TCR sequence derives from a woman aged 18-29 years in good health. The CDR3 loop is CASSWKDRGVDEQYF. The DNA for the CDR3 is TGCGCCAGCAGCTGGAAAGACAGGGGGGTGGACGAGCAGTACTTC.